Presented here are 9 T cell receptor beta chains from one specimen sequenced in a study of identical twins. In TCRdb, the 5' RACE reads were re-called with MiXCR into one record per CDR3 protein. The sample records approximately 300,000 distinct CDR3 sequences, 9.5% being singletons. In addition, the sample was reused for a study of yellow fever vaccine responses in identical twins.

Sequencing was done on a sample of CD8+ T cells sorted from blood. Receptors originate from a woman aged 18-35 years in good health.

The V call is TRBV5-8, the J call TRBJ2-3; unclear D gene. The CDR3 has 12 amino acids. Trimming pared 3 bases from V and 6 bases from J, leaving 8 bases between. Germline lookup yields CDR1 SGHTS and CDR2 YDEGEE. The CDR3 loop reads CASSYLVDTQYF. In DNA form, the CDR3 reads TGTGCCAGCAGCTATCTGGTCGATACGCAGTATTTT.

This clonotype was picked up many times. This chain connects TRBV7-9 to TRBJ2-6, with D perhaps matching TRBD1 (6 bases). Deletions cut 4 bases from V and 0 bases from J, with 10 bases between. The CDR3 loop spans 16 amino acids. Germline CDR1 SEHNR, CDR2 FQNEAQ (reference sequence). The CDR3 DNA sequence: TGTGCCAGCAGCTCAACGACAGGCTCTGGGGCCAACGTCCTGACTTTC. It encodes CASSSTTGSGANVLTF.

V and J are TRBV4-2 and TRBJ2-1; perhaps TRBD1 as D (6 bases). V was cut by 3 bases and J by 3 bases, with 12 bases left in between. Germline V gene data show CDR1 as LGHNA and CDR2 as YNFKEQ. CDR3 length: 15 amino acids. In DNA, the CDR3 is TGTGCCAGCAGCCACCAGACGGACAGCTACAATGAGCAGTTCTTC. Its protein product is CASSHQTDSYNEQFF.

This clonotype occurred a few times. The J gene is TRBJ1-6, the V gene TRBV7-8; 8 bases match TRBD1. This CDR3 has 15 residues. Germline assignment: CDR1 SGHVS and CDR2 FQNEAQ. V lost 1 base to trimming and J lost 10 bases; unmatched junction nucleotides: 6. CDR3 nucleotide sequence: TGTGCCAGCAGCTTAGAGGACAGGGTATTGTCACCCCTCCACTTT. It yields the protein CASSLEDRVLSPLHF.

This clonotype came up many times. The chain recombines TRBV6-4 with TRBJ2-1; perhaps TRBD2 as D (6 bases). The CDR3 has 15 amino acids. V was cut by 6 bases and J by 5 bases, with 17 bases left in between. Per germline, CDR1 MRHNA and CDR2 SNTAGT. The CDR3 loop reads CASSSSSGDHNEQFF. As DNA, the CDR3 is TGTGCCAGCAGCTCGAGTAGCGGAGACCACAATGAGCAGTTCTTC.

This clonotype was detected ten times or more. The V gene is TRBV15, the J gene TRBJ2-1, with D maybe TRBD2 (6 bases). The CDR3 contains 15 residues. CDR1 is LNHNV, CDR2 YYDKDF, per germline (reference sequence). The V end was cut by 4 bases, the J end by 6 bases, with 16 bases between. CDR3 in DNA: TGTGCCACCAGCATCGGGACTGGCAAACCCAATGAGCAGTTCTTC. It encodes CATSIGTGKPNEQFF. The whole variable domain, remainder taken from reference TRBV15 and TRBJ2-1, is DAMVIQNPRYQVTQFGKPVTLSCSQTLNHNVMYWYQQKSSQAPKLLFHYYDKDFNNEADTPDNFQSRRPNTSFCFLDIRSPGLGDTAMYLCATSIGTGKPNEQFFGPGTRLTVL.

The chain uses TRBV6-2 or TRBV6-3 and TRBJ2-5, with D perhaps TRBD2 (6 bases). V was shortened by 5 bases and J by 2 bases, with 18 bases between the two germline ends. This CDR3 spans 16 amino acids. Germline loops: CDR1 MNHEY, CDR2 SVGEGT. DNA for the CDR3: TGTGCCAGCAGTCGAAACCCCTGGGGGGAGCAAGAGACCCAGTACTTC. This sequence encodes CASSRNPWGEQETQYF.

This clonotype was recorded a few times. V is TRBV2 and J is TRBJ2-3, with 16 bases identical to TRBD2. J gave up 3 bases and V 10 bases, and 10 bases lay outside the gene matches. CDR3 length: 17 amino acids. Per germline, CDR1 SNHLY and CDR2 FYNNEI. DNA of the CDR3: TGTGCCACCGACCAGGGACTAGCGGGAGGGGCTACAGATACGCAGTATTTT. Amino acids: CATDQGLAGGATDTQYF.

This chain uses TRBV15 with TRBJ2-5, with TRBD2 matching 9 bases. CDR3 length: 14 amino acids. V was pared by 5 bases and J by 4 bases, with 5 bases of the junction left unmatched. The germline gives CDR1 LNHNV, CDR2 YYDKDF (reference sequence). This CDR3 is CATSPRAGGETQYF. CDR3 bases: TGTGCCACCAGCCCCCGAGCGGGGGGAGAGACCCAGTACTTC.